These 10 T cell receptor beta chains came from one sample sequenced in a study of regulatory T cells in long-lasting Graves disease. Combining iRepertoire HTBI primers with Arm-PCR of CDR3 regions, the authors built TCR beta libraries. TCRdb called the multiplex PCR reads again in MiXCR, with one record for every CDR3 protein. The data contain hundreds of thousands of distinct CDR3 sequences, around 12% of them singletons. Time point: newly diagnosed GD, antithyroid drugs for less than 3 months. Making the TCR library involved RNA that had been extracted from PBMCs. A further study also used this sample, focusing on T cells in Graves' hyperthyroidism and ophthalmopathy.

The sample was peripheral blood mononuclear cells (PBMCs), taken at new diagnosis, from a patient treated with antithyroid drugs. These receptors came from a woman aged 30 to 39 with Graves disease.

There are many counts of this clonotype. The V and J genes are TRBV2 and TRBJ1-5; tentatively, D is TRBD1 (6 bases). In germline, CDR1 is SNHLY, CDR2 FYNNEI. The CDR3 length is 15 residues. Trimming shortened V by 4 bases and J by 5 bases, and 15 bases separated the two germline ends. The CDR3 DNA is TGTGCCAGCAGTGGACGCCGGGACATCTATCAGCCCCAGCATTTT. Protein sequence: CASSGRRDIYQPQHF.

A few counts support this clonotype. The chain joins TRBV2 to TRBJ2-5, with D possibly TRBD1 on 6 matching bases. The DNA end is more similar to TRBJ2-1, so the J call may be wrong. CDR1 SNHLY and CDR2 FYNNEI come from the germline V gene. The CDR3 extends over 14 amino acids. CDR3 nucleotide sequence: TGTGCCAGCAGATCATCAAGTTACAGGGTTGAGCAGTTCTTC. This translates into CASRSSSYRVEQFF.

Notes on this clonotype: A far larger clone is only one base removed, so a read error is likely. The rearrangement links TRBV28 to TRBJ1-5, with a possible D match to TRBD1 (5 bases). Germline V gene lookup returns CDR1 MDHEN and CDR2 SYDVKM. Trimming stripped 3 bases from V and 2 bases from J, with 14 bases between. The CDR3 loop spans 16 amino acids. The CDR3 region is CASSLRGGAGNQPQHF. The CDR3 bases are TGTGCCAGCAGTTTGCGGGGGGGTGCGGGCAATCAGCCCCAGCATTTT.

There are a few counts of this clonotype. The chain is built from TRBV20-1 and TRBJ1-2, with 7 positions matching TRBD1. The CDR3 consists of 15 residues. V trimming: 5 bases; J trimming: 0 bases; junction bases outside the gene matches: 9. CDR1 and CDR2 from the germline V gene are DFQATT and SNEGSKA (reference sequence). The CDR3 protein is CSAGLTGVPNYGYTF. The CDR3 DNA sequence: TGCAGTGCTGGTCTAACAGGGGTGCCTAACTATGGCTACACCTTC.

This clonotype was observed a single time. Being one base from a much bigger clone, this may be a read error. The chain joins TRBV12-3 or TRBV12-4 to TRBJ2-1; D is uncertain. The CDR3 contains 15 residues. Trimming left V 1 base short and J 2 bases short, with 9 bases between. The CDR3 region has the DNA TGTGCCAGCAGTTTAGAGGACCAAGCCTACAATGAGCAGTTCTTC. This translates into CASSLEDQAYNEQFF.

Many counts were recorded for this clonotype. Its ends do not fully match the called genes, so a read error is possible. The chain uses TRBV19 and TRBJ1-3; D perhaps matches TRBD1 (5 bases). There are 17 residues in the CDR3. CDR1 and CDR2 from the germline V gene are LNHDA and SQIVND (reference sequence). In nucleotides, the CDR3 is TGTGCCAGTAGTATCAGCAGGGCTTTTTCCTCTGGAAACACCGTATATTTT. Protein: CASSISRAFSSGNTVYF.

The rearrangement uses TRBV6-5 and TRBJ2-7; D gene ambiguous. V was trimmed by 6 bases and J by 2 bases, leaving 8 bases between them. CDR1 MNHEY and CDR2 SVGAGI come from the germline V gene. The CDR3 sequence is 12 residues long. CDR3: CASRGRAYEQYF. In DNA form, the CDR3 reads TGTGCCAGCAGGGGAAGGGCCTACGAGCAGTACTTC.

The V gene is TRBV19, the J gene TRBJ2-2; no definite D call. The V end was cut by 3 bases, the J end by 6 bases, with 11 bases between. The CDR3 is made up of 14 amino acids. Per the germline V gene, CDR1 is LNHDA and CDR2 is SQIVND (reference sequence). CDR3 DNA sequence: TGTGCCAGTAGTATCCCCTCCCCCCCCGGGGAGCTGTTTTTT. It encodes CASSIPSPPGELFF.

At least ten counts were recorded for this clonotype. This chain links TRBV2 with TRBJ1-1; no clear D. The ends were cut back, 4 bases at V and 1 base at J, with 10 bases in the middle. This CDR3 contains 14 residues. Germline CDR1 SNHLY, CDR2 FYNNEI. The CDR3 sequence: CASSGETENTEAFF. The CDR3 DNA follows: TGTGCCAGCAGTGGAGAGACCGAGAACACTGAAGCTTTCTTT.

This clonotype was observed many times. CDR3 coding DNA: TGTGCCAGCAGCCCGGGGACTAGCGGGAGGGGGGCCTACAATGAGCAGTTCTTC. Translated, it gives CASSPGTSGRGAYNEQFF. The chain carries TRBV9 and TRBJ2-1; TRBD2 aligns across 16 bases. This CDR3 is 18 amino acids long. Trimming removed 4 bases from V and 2 bases from J; junction bases left unmatched: 6. Germline CDR1 is SGDLS and CDR2 is YYNGEE.